The 9 T cell receptor beta chains below come from one sample, sequenced in a study of T-cell reconstitution after alpha-beta-depleted transplantation in children. The library targeted TCRbeta and was prepared with unique molecular identifiers. TCRdb called the PCR reads again in MiXCR, with one record for every CDR3 protein. Of more than 75,000 distinct CDR3 sequences listed, 20% to 25% are singletons. Specimen: PBMCs, collected before TCRalphabeta/CD19-depleted stem cell transplant. The source is a boy younger than 10 with acute lymphoblastic leukemia, due to receive a stem cell transplant.

V and J are TRBV9 and TRBJ1-5; 8 nucleotides agree with TRBD1. The junction had 6 bases not matched to a gene; V was cut back by 4 bases and J by 6 bases. Germline CDR1 SGDLS, CDR2 YYNGEE. The CDR3 is 14 amino acids. CDR3 nucleotide sequence: TGTGCCAGCAGCTCCACAGGGGGAGGTCAGCCCCAGCATTTT. Its translation is CASSSTGGGQPQHF.

This clonotype was counted at least ten times. The chain uses TRBV20-1 and TRBJ1-6; tentative D call: TRBD1 (5 bases). V was cut by 5 bases and J by 6 bases, with 14 bases left in between. CDR1 and CDR2 (germline): DFQATT, SNEGSKA (reference sequence). The CDR3 is made up of 14 amino acids. The CDR3 DNA follows: TGCAGTGCTCCCACGGGGGACCCTAATTCACCCCTCCACTTT. It translates to CSAPTGDPNSPLHF.

The chain has TRBV27 and TRBJ2-2; D is undetermined. Germline CDR1 MNHEY, CDR2 SMNVEV (reference sequence). The CDR3 extends over 15 amino acids. Trimming removed 5 bases from V and 5 bases from J, with 15 bases in between. CDR3 region: CASSTDGGWTGELFF. In nucleotides, the CDR3 is TGTGCCAGCAGTACGGACGGTGGTTGGACCGGGGAGCTGTTTTTT.

V is TRBV18 and J is TRBJ2-4; D tentatively reads TRBD1 or TRBD2 (5 bases each). The germline V gene encodes CDR1 KGHSH and CDR2 LQKENI. The germline V and J ends were trimmed by 3 bases and 8 bases, with 8 bases remaining between them. CDR3 length equals 12 residues. The CDR3 region is CASSPMGDIQYF. CDR3 DNA sequence: TGTGCCAGCTCACCGATGGGGGACATTCAGTACTTC.

The V gene is TRBV14, the J gene TRBJ2-3; D perhaps matches TRBD2 (5 bases). CDR1 and CDR2 from the germline V gene are SGHDN and FVKESK. The V gene lost 2 bases and the J gene lost 4 bases, with 13 bases spanning the gap. This CDR3 region has 15 residues. CDR3 region: CASSQRSGGPDTQYF. CDR3 DNA: TGTGCCAGCAGCCAAAGAAGCGGAGGCCCAGATACGCAGTATTTT.

V and J are TRBV15 and TRBJ1-2; the D gene is possibly TRBD1 (5 bases). Germline assignment: CDR1 LNHNV and CDR2 YYDKDF (reference sequence). This CDR3 has 10 residues. CDR3 DNA sequence: TGTGATCCCCAATGGGGCGGCTACACCTTC. Its translation: CDPQWGGYTF.

This clonotype occurred a few times. The J gene is TRBJ2-1, the V gene TRBV7-2, with 9 bases lining up with TRBD2. V gave up 1 base and J gave up 8 bases; unmatched junction bases: 6. This CDR3 has 15 amino acids. Germline values: CDR1 SGHTA, CDR2 FQGNSA. CDR3 in DNA: TGTGCCAGCAGCTTAGTGGGACTAGCAGTCCATGAGCAGTTCTTC. Protein sequence: CASSLVGLAVHEQFF.

This clonotype was picked up many times. The V gene is TRBV4-1, the J gene TRBJ2-1, with TRBD1 matching 8 bases. The CDR3 sequence is 15 residues long. V shed 4 bases and J 3 bases; nucleotides not matched to a gene: 5. CDR1 is MGHRA, CDR2 YSYEKL, per germline. The CDR3 bases are TGCGCCAGCAGCCGACAGGGGTCAAACTACAATGAGCAGTTCTTC. Amino acids: CASSRQGSNYNEQFF.

This clonotype was observed a few times. This chain links TRBV7-8 with TRBJ1-1, with TRBD1 as a possible D gene (6 bases). Germline CDR1 SGHVS, CDR2 FQNEAQ. V was clipped by 1 base and J by 1 base, with 10 bases between them. The CDR3 consists of 15 residues. The DNA for the CDR3 is TGTGCCAGCAGCTTAGTAGGGGGACGGAACACTGAAGCTTTCTTT. This encodes CASSLVGGRNTEAFF.